Given below is one TCR beta chain in context. Method: immunoSEQ multiplex PCR; TCRdb's copy keeps in-frame clones and lacks some. The repertoire consists of some 86,000 clones, with 90% occurring once and the leading ten covering about 2.9%. Specified time point: cycle 4 day 1 (C4D1), after around six weeks of nivolumab. Autologous stem cell transplantation was followed by relapse in every patient, and brentuximab vedotin exposure varied. The sample comes from a study of PD-1 blockade in classical Hodgkin lymphoma. The source is a human donor with classical Hodgkin lymphoma. The input for sequencing was peripheral blood mononuclear cells (PBMCs), taken before the fourth cycle of nivolumab.

The CDR3, as DNA: TGTGCCAGTAGTCAAAGGGGAGAGACCCAGTACTTC. This codes for CASSQRGETQYF. The chain couples TRBV19 to TRBJ2-5, with D possibly matching TRBD1 (5 bases). The V and J ends lost 5 bases and 4 bases respectively, with 8 bases between them. CDR1 is LNHDA and CDR2 is SQIVND in the germline V gene (reference sequence). The CDR3 consists of 12 residues.